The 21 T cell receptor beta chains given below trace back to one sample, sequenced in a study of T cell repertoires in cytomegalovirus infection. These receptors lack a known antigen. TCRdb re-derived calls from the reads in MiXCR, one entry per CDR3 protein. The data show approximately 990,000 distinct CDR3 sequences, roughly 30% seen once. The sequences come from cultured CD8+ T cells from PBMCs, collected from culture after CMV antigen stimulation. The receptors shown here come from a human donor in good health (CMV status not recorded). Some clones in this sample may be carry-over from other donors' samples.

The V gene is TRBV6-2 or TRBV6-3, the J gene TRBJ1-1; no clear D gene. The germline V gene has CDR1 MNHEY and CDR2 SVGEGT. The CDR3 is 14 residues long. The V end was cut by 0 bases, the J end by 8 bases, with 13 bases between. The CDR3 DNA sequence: TGTGCCAGCAGTTACTCGGGCAGACACAACGAAGCTTTCTTT. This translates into CASSYSGRHNEAFF.

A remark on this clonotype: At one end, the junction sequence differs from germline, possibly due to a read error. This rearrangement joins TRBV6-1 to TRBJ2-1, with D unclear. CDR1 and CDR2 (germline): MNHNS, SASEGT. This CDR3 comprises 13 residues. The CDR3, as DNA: TGTGCCAACAGTCAGGCTGTGTACAATGAGCAGTTCTTC. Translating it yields CANSQAVYNEQFF.

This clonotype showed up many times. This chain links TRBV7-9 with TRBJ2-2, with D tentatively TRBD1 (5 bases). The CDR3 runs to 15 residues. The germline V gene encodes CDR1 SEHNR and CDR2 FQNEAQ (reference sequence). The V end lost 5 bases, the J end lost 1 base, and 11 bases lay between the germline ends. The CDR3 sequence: CASSPPDRNTGELFF. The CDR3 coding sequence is TGTGCCAGCAGCCCTCCAGACAGGAACACCGGGGAGCTGTTTTTT.

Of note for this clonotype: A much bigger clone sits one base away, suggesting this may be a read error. The CDR3 DNA sequence: TGTGCCAGCAGCCTCACGGTAGGGAAGGAGACCCAGAACTTC. Its translation is CASSLTVGKETQNF. The gene calls are TRBV7-6 and TRBJ2-5; D call uncertain. There are 14 residues in the CDR3. Germline V CDR1 and CDR2: SGHVS, FNYEAQ.

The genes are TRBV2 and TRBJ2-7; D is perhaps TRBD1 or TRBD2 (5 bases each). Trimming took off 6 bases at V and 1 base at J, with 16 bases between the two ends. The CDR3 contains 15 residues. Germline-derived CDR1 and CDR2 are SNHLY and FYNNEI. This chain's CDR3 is CASRKGPRASYEQYF. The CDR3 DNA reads TGTGCCAGCAGAAAGGGACCCCGGGCATCCTACGAGCAGTACTTC.

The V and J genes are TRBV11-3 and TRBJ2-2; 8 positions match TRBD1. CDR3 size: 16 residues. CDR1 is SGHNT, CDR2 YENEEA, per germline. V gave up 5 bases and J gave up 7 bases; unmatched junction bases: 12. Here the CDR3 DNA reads TGTGCCAGCAGCCCTAGGACAGGGAAGGGGTTCGGGGAGCTGTTTTTT. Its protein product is CASSPRTGKGFGELFF.

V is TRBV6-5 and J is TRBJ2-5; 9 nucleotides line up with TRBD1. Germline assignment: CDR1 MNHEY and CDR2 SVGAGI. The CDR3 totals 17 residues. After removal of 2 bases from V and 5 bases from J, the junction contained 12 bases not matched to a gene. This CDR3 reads CASSYPETGGTGETQYF. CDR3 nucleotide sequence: TGTGCCAGCAGTTACCCAGAAACAGGGGGCACAGGGGAGACCCAGTACTTC.

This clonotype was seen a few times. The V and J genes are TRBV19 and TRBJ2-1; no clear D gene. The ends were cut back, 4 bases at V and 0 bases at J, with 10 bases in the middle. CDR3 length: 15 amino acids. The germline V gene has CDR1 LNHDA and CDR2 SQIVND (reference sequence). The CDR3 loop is CASSTGESSYNEQFF. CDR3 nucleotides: TGTGCCAGTAGTACTGGGGAAAGCTCCTACAATGAGCAGTTCTTC.

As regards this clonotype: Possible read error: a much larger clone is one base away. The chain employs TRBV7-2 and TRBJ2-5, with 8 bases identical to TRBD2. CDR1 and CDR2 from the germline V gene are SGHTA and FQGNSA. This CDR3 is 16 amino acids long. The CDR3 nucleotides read TGTGTCAGCAGCTTAGTCCTTAGCGGGACTCAAGAGACCCAGTACTTC. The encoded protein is CVSSLVLSGTQETQYF.

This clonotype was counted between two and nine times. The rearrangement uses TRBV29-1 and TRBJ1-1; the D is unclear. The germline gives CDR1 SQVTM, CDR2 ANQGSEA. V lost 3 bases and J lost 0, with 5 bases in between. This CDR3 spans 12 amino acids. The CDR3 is CSVDKMNTEAFF. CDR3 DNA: TGCAGCGTTGATAAGATGAACACTGAAGCTTTCTTT.

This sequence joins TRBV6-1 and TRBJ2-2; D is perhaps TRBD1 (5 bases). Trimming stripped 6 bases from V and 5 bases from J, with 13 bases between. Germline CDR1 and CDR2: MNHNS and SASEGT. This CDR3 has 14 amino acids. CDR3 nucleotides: TGTGCCAGCAGCCAAGCTCAGGGTACCGGGGAGCTGTTTTTT. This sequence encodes CASSQAQGTGELFF.

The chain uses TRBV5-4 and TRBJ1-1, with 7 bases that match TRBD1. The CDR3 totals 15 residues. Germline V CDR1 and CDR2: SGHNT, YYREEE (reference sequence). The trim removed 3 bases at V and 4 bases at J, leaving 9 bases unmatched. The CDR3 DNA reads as TGTGCCAGCAGCTCTCTTGCCACAGGGGTCACTGAAGCTTTCTTT. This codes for CASSSLATGVTEAFF. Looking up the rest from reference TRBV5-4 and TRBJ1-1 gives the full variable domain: ETGVTQSPTHLIKTRGQQVTLRCSSQSGHNTVSWYQQALGQGPQFIFQYYREEENGRGNFPPRFSGLQFPNYSSELNVNALELDDSALYLCASSSLATGVTEAFFGQGTRLTVV.

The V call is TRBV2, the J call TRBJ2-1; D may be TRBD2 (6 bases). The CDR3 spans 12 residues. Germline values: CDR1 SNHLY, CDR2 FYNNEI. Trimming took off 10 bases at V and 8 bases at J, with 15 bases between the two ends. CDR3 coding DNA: TGTGCCACCGGGGGAGAGTTCGATGAGCAGTTCTTC. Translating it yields CATGGEFDEQFF.

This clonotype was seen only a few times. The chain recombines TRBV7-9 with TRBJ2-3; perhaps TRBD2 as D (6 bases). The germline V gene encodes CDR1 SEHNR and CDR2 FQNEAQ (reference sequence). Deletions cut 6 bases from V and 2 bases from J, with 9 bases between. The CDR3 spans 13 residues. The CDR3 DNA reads TGTGCCAGCAGTGGGACTCCCACAGATACGCAGTATTTT. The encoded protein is CASSGTPTDTQYF.

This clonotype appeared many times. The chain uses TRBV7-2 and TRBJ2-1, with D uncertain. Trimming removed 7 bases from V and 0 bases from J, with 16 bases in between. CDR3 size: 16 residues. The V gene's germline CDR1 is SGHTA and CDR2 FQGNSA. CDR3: CASTSLGFSSYNEQFF. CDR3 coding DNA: TGTGCCAGCACCTCTTTGGGCTTTAGCTCCTACAATGAGCAGTTCTTC.

The CDR3 sequence is CASSMYDTEQYF. CDR3 bases: TGTGCCAGTAGTATGTATGACACCGAGCAGTACTTC. The V call is TRBV19, the J call TRBJ2-7; the D is unclear. The germline V and J ends were trimmed by 3 bases and 6 bases, with 9 bases remaining between them. Germline CDR1 and CDR2: LNHDA and SQIVND (reference sequence). The CDR3 has 12 amino acids.

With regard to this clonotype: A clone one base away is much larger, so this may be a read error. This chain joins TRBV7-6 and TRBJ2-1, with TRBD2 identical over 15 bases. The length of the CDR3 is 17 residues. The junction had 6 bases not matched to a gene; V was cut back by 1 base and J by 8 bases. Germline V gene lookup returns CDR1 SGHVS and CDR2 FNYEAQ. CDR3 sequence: CASSLVSGLAGGDEQFF. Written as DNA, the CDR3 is TGTGCCAGCAGCTTAGTCTCGGGACTAGCGGGGGGAGATGAGCAGTTCTTC. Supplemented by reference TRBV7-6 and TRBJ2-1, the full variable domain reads GAGVSQSPRYKVTKRGQDVALRCDPISGHVSLYWYRQALGQGPEFLTYFNYEAQQDKSGLPNDRFSAERPEGSISTLTIQRTEQRDSAMYRCASSLVSGLAGGDEQFFGPGTRLTVL.

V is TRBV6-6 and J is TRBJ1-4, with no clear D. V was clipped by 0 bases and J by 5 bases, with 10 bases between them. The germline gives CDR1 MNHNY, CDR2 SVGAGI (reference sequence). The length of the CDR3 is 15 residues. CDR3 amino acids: CASSYSAPGNEKLFF. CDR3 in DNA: TGTGCCAGCAGTTACTCAGCGCCTGGGAATGAAAAACTGTTTTTT.

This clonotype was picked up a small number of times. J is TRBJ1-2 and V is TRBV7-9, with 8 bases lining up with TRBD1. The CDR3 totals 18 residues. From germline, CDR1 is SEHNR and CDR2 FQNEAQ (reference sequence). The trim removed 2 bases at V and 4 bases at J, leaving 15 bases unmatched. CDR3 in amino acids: CASSLNAYETGVFYGYTF. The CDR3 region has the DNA TGTGCCAGCAGCTTAAATGCGTATGAGACAGGGGTATTCTATGGCTACACCTTC.

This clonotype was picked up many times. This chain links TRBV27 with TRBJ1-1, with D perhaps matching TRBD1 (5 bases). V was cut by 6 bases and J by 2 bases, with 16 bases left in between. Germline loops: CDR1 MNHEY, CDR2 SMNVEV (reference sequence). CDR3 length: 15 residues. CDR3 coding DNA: TGTGCCAGCAGCCTCTCGACGGGGGTCAACACTGAAGCTTTCTTT. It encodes CASSLSTGVNTEAFF.

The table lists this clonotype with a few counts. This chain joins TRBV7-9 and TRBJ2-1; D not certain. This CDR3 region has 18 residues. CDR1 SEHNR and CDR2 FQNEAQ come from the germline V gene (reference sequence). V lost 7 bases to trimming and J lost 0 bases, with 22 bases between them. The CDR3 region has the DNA TGTGCCAGCACCTCCGCCCCAGAGGTTGCGCCCTCCTACAATGAGCAGTTCTTC. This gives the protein CASTSAPEVAPSYNEQFF.